This T cell receptor beta chain was captured by sequencing in a study of control samples from healthy donors and cancer patients. This CDR3 is built from 15 residues. The ends were cut back, 7 bases at V and 2 bases at J, with 16 bases in the middle. Germline V lookup: CDR1 MNHEY, CDR2 SVGAGI. TCRdb keeps only in-frame clones here, not all; method: immunoSEQ multiplex PCR. Seen here are 150,000 to 200,000 clones, around nine tenths observed once, and the top ten hold approximately 1.4%. Input material: blood. The V call is TRBV6-5, the J call TRBJ2-3; a possible D gene is TRBD1 (8 bases). The clonotype comes from a man aged 25-40 years in good health. Here the CDR3 reads CASTQRDRSTDTQYF. The CDR3, as DNA: TGTGCCAGCACCCAGCGGGACAGGTCCACAGATACGCAGTATTTT.